Sequencing of this T cell receptor beta chain was carried out in a study of liver allograft versus peripheral blood T cells. Study in general: The authors compared T cell receptor repertoires in transplanted livers with those in the peripheral blood of recipients. Overall study results and limits: Reportedly, the T cell receptor repertoires inside liver allografts were not the same as those in peripheral blood.

One entry per CDR3 protein results from TCRdb running MiXCR on the reads. The sample has roughly 2,500 distinct CDR3 sequences, 15% to 18% seen once. Between the trimmed V and J ends, which lost 5 bases and 0 bases, there was a span of 8 bases. CDR3 length: 14 amino acids. This clonotype is medium-sized (0.01 to 0.1%) within its sample. Its antigen remains unknown. The clonotype was recovered from a human patient who had a liver transplant. Some T cells may have originated in the graft donor. This sequence joins TRBV12-3 or TRBV12-4 and TRBJ2-1; D tentatively reads TRBD1 or TRBD2 (5 bases each). The CDR3 spells CASSPGSSYNEQFF. CDR3 DNA: TGTGCCAGCAGTCCAGGGAGCTCCTACAATGAGCAGTTCTTC.